The entry below describes one TCR beta chain. Its matching antigen is unknown. The CDR3 is made up of 15 amino acids. V lost 4 bases and J lost 3, with 12 bases in between. This specimen comes from a study of shared clonotypes between healthy human individuals. Broader study findings: With several donors compared, about 5% of naive CD4 clonotypes were shared. Generally, naive subsets (rather than memory subsets) showed larger estimated richness.

Profiled with immunoSEQ multiplex PCR; TCRdb holds only in-frame clones, not every one. The sample consists of approximately 1,500,000 clones, around 98% of them appearing once. The chain employs TRBV23-1 and TRBJ2-2; perhaps D is TRBD1 or TRBD2 (5 bases each). TRBV23-1 is an ORF for which the function is uncertain. The source of this sequence is a man aged 30 to 39 in good health. The specimen was naive CD4+ T cells sorted from blood. The subset here: CD45RA+ positively selected. DNA for the CDR3: TGCGCCAGCAGTCTTTCAGGGACCTACACCGGGGAGCTGTTTTTT. The encoded protein is CASSLSGTYTGELFF.